This section outlines one T cell receptor beta chain sequence together with its context. The ends lost 6 bases at V and 5 bases at J; junction bases unmatched: 9. This CDR3 region has 16 residues. Germline assignment: CDR1 SGHTA and CDR2 FQGNSA. Original analysis: Estimation of nucleated cell counts was performed using reference gene primer amplification. Sequencing used immunoSEQ multiplex PCR; TCRdb keeps in-frame clones, though not all of them. The DNA gave D and trimming, while V, J and clone size come from that table. The sample includes some 490,000 clones, approximately 86% seen only once; the top ten take roughly 8%. This specimen comes from a study of blood T cell repertoires in COVID-19. Study context: Italy, Spain and the United States were the sources of the convalescent and acute COVID-19 samples. PBMCs, B-cell-depleted T cells, or T cells were the source of the cDNA or gDNA that made up the material.

In Cohort 3, a recovered donor had either two negative PCRs, clearance, or symptom resolution. The genes are TRBV7-2 and TRBJ2-1; 11 bases align to TRBD1. This clonotype originated in a woman aged 55-75 years who had recovered from COVID-19. Sequencing input: PBMCs or T cells enriched from blood (not recorded which). The CDR3 region is CASRYTGTGGNNEQFF. CDR3 nucleotides: TGTGCCAGCAGATATACCGGGACAGGGGGTAACAATGAGCAGTTCTTC.